This T cell receptor (beta chain) is drawn from a study of T cells in localized non-small cell lung cancer. Notes on this clone: Its target is not known.

Trimming shortened V by 5 bases and J by 1 base, and 13 bases separated the two germline ends. The CDR3 is 15 amino acids. CDR1 and CDR2 from the germline V gene are SGHTA and FQGNSA. Method: immunoSEQ multiplex PCR; TCRdb's copy keeps in-frame clones and lacks some. The table lists around 9,600 clones, about 90% of them singletons. Study results and limitations: There were a median 57 of the top 100 tumor clones appearing in adjacent lung.

The sequences come from peripheral blood, collected before any cancer treatment. The chain is built from TRBV7-2 and TRBJ2-3; D is perhaps TRBD1 or TRBD2 (5 bases each). This sequence originates from a woman aged 40-75 years with stage I squamous cell lung carcinoma. This chain's CDR3 is CASSLGRGGTDTQYF. The CDR3 DNA reads as TGTGCCAGCAGCCTCGGCCGGGGCGGCACAGATACGCAGTATTTT.